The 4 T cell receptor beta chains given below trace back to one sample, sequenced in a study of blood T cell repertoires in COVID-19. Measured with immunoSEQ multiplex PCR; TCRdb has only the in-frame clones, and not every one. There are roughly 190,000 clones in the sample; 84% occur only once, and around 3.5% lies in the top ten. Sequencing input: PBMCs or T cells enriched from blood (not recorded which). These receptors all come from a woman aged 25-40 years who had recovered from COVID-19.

The CDR3 nucleotides are TGTGCCAGCAGCGGGGAACACTTGGGAGGTGATACGCAGTATTTT. Residues: CASSGEHLGGDTQYF. V is TRBV3-1 (or the pseudogene TRBV3-2) and J is TRBJ2-3; a possible D gene is TRBD2 (6 bases). Between the trimmed V and J ends, which lost 5 bases and 6 bases, there was a span of 18 bases. This CDR3 has 15 amino acids. CDR1 LGHDT and CDR2 YNNKEL come from the germline V gene (reference sequence).

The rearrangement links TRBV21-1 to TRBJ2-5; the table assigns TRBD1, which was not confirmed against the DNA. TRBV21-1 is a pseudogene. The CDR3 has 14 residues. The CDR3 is CASSKGGQEETQYF. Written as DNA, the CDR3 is TGTGCCAGCAGCAAAGGGGGACAGGAAGAGACCCAGTACTTC.

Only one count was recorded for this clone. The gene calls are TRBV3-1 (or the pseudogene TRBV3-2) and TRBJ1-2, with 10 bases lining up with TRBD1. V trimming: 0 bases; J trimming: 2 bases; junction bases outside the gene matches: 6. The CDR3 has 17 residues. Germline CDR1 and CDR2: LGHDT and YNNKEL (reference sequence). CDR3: CASSQDGTGVGNYGYTF. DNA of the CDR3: TGTGCCAGCAGCCAAGACGGGACAGGGGTCGGGAACTATGGCTACACCTTC.

CDR3 amino acids: CASSEAAGAYEQYV. CDR3 bases: TGTGCCAGCAGTGAAGCAGCAGGGGCCTACGAGCAGTACGTC. The chain joins TRBV6-1 to TRBJ2-7, with a weak D call TRBD1 (6 bases). Germline assignment: CDR1 MNHNS and CDR2 SASEGT. The CDR3 is 14 residues long. Between the trimmed V and J ends, which lost 0 bases and 2 bases, there was a span of 8 bases.